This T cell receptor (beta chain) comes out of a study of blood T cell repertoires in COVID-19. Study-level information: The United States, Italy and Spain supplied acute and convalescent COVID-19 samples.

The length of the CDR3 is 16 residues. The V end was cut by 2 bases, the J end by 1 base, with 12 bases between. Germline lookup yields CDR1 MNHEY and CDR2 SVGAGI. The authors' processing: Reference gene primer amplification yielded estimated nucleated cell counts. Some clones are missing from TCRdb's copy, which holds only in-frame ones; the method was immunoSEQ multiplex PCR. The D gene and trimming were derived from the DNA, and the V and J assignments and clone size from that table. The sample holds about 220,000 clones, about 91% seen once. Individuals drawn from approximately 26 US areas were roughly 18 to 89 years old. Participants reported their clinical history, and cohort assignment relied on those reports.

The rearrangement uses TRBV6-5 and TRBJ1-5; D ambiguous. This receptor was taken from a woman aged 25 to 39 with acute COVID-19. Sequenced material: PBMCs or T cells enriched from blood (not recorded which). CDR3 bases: TGTGCCAGCAGTTACCCCCACAGTCGGAGCAATCAGCCCCAGCATTTT. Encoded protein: CASSYPHSRSNQPQHF.